Listed here are 14 T cell receptor beta chains from one sample, sequenced in a study of cytomegalovirus exposure and HLA in healthy donors. The PCR had 60 Vbeta and 13 Jbeta primers. Sequencing used immunoSEQ multiplex PCR; TCRdb keeps in-frame clones, though not all of them. The sample has under 200,000 clones, almost 80% seen once. Sequencing used PBMCs. These receptor sequences come from a man aged 30 to 45 in good health and CMV-seronegative.

The rearrangement joins TRBV5-4 to TRBJ2-7; TRBD1 aligns across 10 bases. V lost 4 bases to trimming and J lost 5 bases; unmatched junction nucleotides: 3. Germline V lookup: CDR1 SGHNT, CDR2 YYREEE (reference sequence). This CDR3 has 13 amino acids. Here the CDR3 DNA reads TGTGCCAGCAGCACAGGACAGGGGGACGAGCAGTACTTC. It specifies CASSTGQGDEQYF.

The V and J genes are TRBV5-5 and TRBJ1-6, with 8 nucleotides matching TRBD1. The CDR3 covers 16 residues. V was clipped by 4 bases and J by 10 bases; unmatched bases: 13. CDR1 is SGHKS and CDR2 is YYEKEE in the germline V gene (reference sequence). The CDR3 spells CASSLPPGGPGSPLHF. CDR3 sequence (DNA): TGTGCCAGCAGCCTACCGCCAGGGGGCCCTGGGTCACCCCTCCACTTT.

The J gene is TRBJ2-1, the V gene TRBV5-3, with 8 bases lining up with TRBD1. TRBV5-3 is an ORF, with its function uncertain. The CDR3 length is 15 residues. The trim removed 0 bases at V and 6 bases at J, leaving 5 bases unmatched. CDR3: CARSLGQGLINEQFF. The CDR3 DNA reads TGTGCCAGAAGCTTGGGACAGGGGTTGATCAATGAGCAGTTCTTC.

V usage is TRBV11-1 and J usage is TRBJ2-5, with D uncertain. V was cut by 4 bases and J by 2 bases, with 5 bases left in between. Germline V gene lookup returns CDR1 SGHAT and CDR2 FQDESV (reference sequence). The CDR3 sequence is 12 residues long. In DNA form, the CDR3 reads TGTGCCAGCAGCTCCCCACAAGAGACCCAGTACTTC. It translates to CASSSPQETQYF.

The chain uses TRBV5-4 and TRBJ2-5; D gene uncertain. V shed 0 bases and J shed 3 bases, with 9 bases lying between them. The germline CDR1 and CDR2 sequences are SGHNT and YYREEE (reference sequence). The CDR3 is 14 amino acids. CDR3: CASSLDFEKETQYF. CDR3 nucleotides: TGTGCCAGCAGCTTGGACTTCGAGAAAGAGACCCAGTACTTC.

The chain uses TRBV5-1 and TRBJ2-1; 8 bases are a match to TRBD2. After removal of 0 bases from V and 4 bases from J, the junction contained 6 bases not matched to a gene. Germline lookup yields CDR1 SGHRS and CDR2 YFSETQ. This CDR3 contains 16 residues. The CDR3 bases are TGCGCCAGCAGCTTGGGGGGTGCTAGCGGGTACAATGAGCAGTTCTTC. This translates into CASSLGGASGYNEQFF.

This clone was seen once. V is TRBV7-6 and J is TRBJ2-7; D uncertain. CDR1 SGHVS and CDR2 FNYEAQ come from the germline V gene. The ends were cut back, 5 bases at V and 2 bases at J, with 10 bases in the middle. The CDR3 has 13 residues. The CDR3 region is CASSPTRTYEQYF. CDR3 bases: TGTGCCAGCAGCCCAACACGAACCTACGAGCAGTACTTC.

This clone was detected once. The chain couples TRBV19 to TRBJ2-2, with 9 bases lining up with TRBD2. This CDR3 has 16 amino acids. V shed 7 bases, J shed 7 bases, and the junction held 13 bases outside the gene matches. In germline, CDR1 is LNHDA, CDR2 SQIVND (reference sequence). CDR3 coding DNA: TGTGCCAGTACTCCGGAGAGCGGGGGGCGTGGCGGGGAGCTGTTTTTT. Its translation: CASTPESGGRGGELFF. Combining the CDR3 with reference TRBV19 and TRBJ2-2 gives the whole variable domain DGGITQSPKYLFRKEGQNVTLSCEQNLNHDAMYWYRQDPGQGLRLIYYSQIVNDFQKGDIAEGYSVSREKKESFPLTVTSAQKNPTAFYLCASTPESGGRGGELFFGEGSRLTVL.

This clone was counted once. The V call is TRBV7-9, the J call TRBJ1-1; D unclear. The V gene's germline CDR1 is SEHNR and CDR2 FQNEAQ (reference sequence). The CDR3 totals 16 residues. V was clipped by 5 bases and J by 1 base, with 17 bases between them. CDR3 amino acids: CASSPYTTIGNTEAFF. The CDR3 DNA reads as TGTGCCAGCAGCCCATATACGACAATCGGGAACACTGAAGCTTTCTTT.

This clone has only a few counts. V is TRBV30 and J is TRBJ1-2, with D perhaps matching TRBD1 (6 bases). Germline V gives CDR1 GTSNPN, CDR2 SVGIG (reference sequence). This CDR3 is 13 amino acids long. V was trimmed by 5 bases and J by 6 bases, leaving 16 bases between them. The CDR3 loop is CAWVVGGGHGYTF. CDR3 nucleotides: TGTGCCTGGGTTGTAGGGGGGGGCCATGGCTACACCTTC.

The rearrangement uses TRBV28 and TRBJ1-4; D is undetermined. The CDR3 length is 13 residues. The germline gives CDR1 MDHEN, CDR2 SYDVKM. V dropped 8 bases and J dropped 0 bases, with 7 bases sitting between them. The CDR3 protein is CASWGATNEKLFF. CDR3 DNA: TGTGCCAGCTGGGGAGCAACTAATGAAAAACTGTTTTTT. Variable domain in full (rest from reference TRBV28 and TRBJ1-4): DVKVTQSSRYLVKRTGEKVFLECVQDMDHENMFWYRQDPGLGLRLIYFSYDVKMKEKGDIPEGYSVSREKKERFSLILESASTNQTSMYLCASWGATNEKLFFGSGTQLSVL.

The rearrangement joins TRBV28 to TRBJ2-5, with D possibly matching TRBD1 (5 bases). V lost 6 bases and J 0 bases, leaving 17 bases between the germline ends. The CDR3 spans 16 residues. Germline loops: CDR1 MDHEN, CDR2 SYDVKM. CDR3 in DNA: TGTGCCAGCAGGGGGCTCGGGCACCTGCACCAAGAGACCCAGTACTTC. It is translated as CASRGLGHLHQETQYF.

This chain connects TRBV4-3 to TRBJ1-4; no clear D gene. The CDR3 has 18 amino acids. Germline V gives CDR1 LGHNA, CDR2 YSLEER. The germline V and J ends were trimmed by 0 bases and 0 bases, with 14 bases remaining between them. The CDR3 is CASSQDPFGSATNEKLFF. DNA of the CDR3: TGCGCCAGCAGCCAAGATCCTTTTGGGAGTGCAACTAATGAAAAACTGTTTTTT.

V gene TRBV30 combines with J gene TRBJ2-1; TRBD2 is a possible D gene (6 bases). Germline V gives CDR1 GTSNPN, CDR2 SVGIG (reference sequence). The CDR3 is 13 amino acids. Between the trimmed V and J ends, which lost 4 bases and 8 bases, there was a span of 15 bases. The CDR3 bases are TGTGCCTGGACGAAGACTAGTAACCATGAGCAGTTCTTC. This translates into CAWTKTSNHEQFF.